One sample yielded the 8 T cell receptor beta chains listed below, sequenced in a study of vaccination and CD4 T cells after COVID-19. The sample's treatment: approximately 11-day PBMC culture with coronavirus spike peptide pools or control peptides (ViraFEST assay). No antigens are known for them. Sequenced with the Oncomine TCR Beta short-read assay was DNA taken from cultured CD4+ T cells. One entry per CDR3 protein results from TCRdb running MiXCR on the PCR reads. The sample consists of fewer than 14,000 distinct CDR3 sequences, under 85% of them appearing once. The sequenced sample consisted of CD4+ T cells from blood, cultured in vitro. These receptors were obtained from a human donor who had recovered from COVID-19.

This clonotype was seen once. J is TRBJ2-5 and V is TRBV19; tentative D call: TRBD1 (6 bases). Germline V gene data show CDR1 as LNHDA and CDR2 as SQIVND (reference sequence). V lost 5 bases to trimming and J lost 6 bases, with 16 bases between them. The CDR3 consists of 14 residues. The CDR3 DNA reads as TGTGCCAGTAGTCCGCAGACAGGTTTGAAGACCCAGTACTTC. As protein: CASSPQTGLKTQYF.

J is TRBJ1-6 and V is TRBV28; no definite D call. Trimming removed 5 bases at V and 5 bases at J, with 10 bases between. Germline lookup yields CDR1 MDHEN and CDR2 SYDVKM. This CDR3 is built from 14 residues. CDR3 coding DNA: TGTGCCAGCAGTCCACTCCGGGATAATTCACCCCTCCACTTT. Its translation is CASSPLRDNSPLHF.

J is TRBJ2-7 and V is TRBV6-1; 9 nucleotides align to TRBD1. CDR1 is MNHNS and CDR2 is SASEGT in the germline V gene. The junction had 9 bases not matched to a gene; V was cut back by 7 bases and J by 5 bases. The CDR3 length is 14 residues. The CDR3 nucleotides are TGTGCCAGCAAATACGGGGGACAGGGTAACGAGCAGTACTTC. Protein sequence: CASKYGGQGNEQYF.

The gene calls are TRBV7-9 and TRBJ2-7; 7 nucleotides match TRBD2. The junction had 1 base not matched to a gene; V was cut back by 5 bases and J by 3 bases. The CDR3 is 12 amino acids. Germline CDR1 reads SEHNR; CDR2 reads FQNEAQ (reference sequence). The CDR3: CASSRTSYEQYF. The DNA of the CDR3 is TGTGCCAGCAGCCGGACTAGCTACGAGCAGTACTTC.

The genes are TRBV7-9 and TRBJ1-2, with unresolved D. Germline CDR1 SEHNR, CDR2 FQNEAQ (reference sequence). The CDR3 is 15 residues long. Trimming took off 3 bases at V and 0 bases at J, with 11 bases between the two ends. The chain's CDR3 is CASSLGQASNYGYTF. CDR3 bases: TGTGCCAGCAGCTTGGGTCAGGCTTCTAACTATGGCTACACCTTC. Using reference TRBV7-9 and TRBJ1-2 for the parts outside the CDR3, the full variable domain is DTGVSQNPRHKITKRGQNVTFRCDPISEHNRLYWYRQTLGQGPEFLTYFQNEAQLEKSRLLSDRFSAERPKGSFSTLEIQRTEQGDSAMYLCASSLGQASNYGYTFGSGTRLTVV.

This chain's CDR3 is CASSYSRPGYNEQFF. The CDR3 nucleotides are TGTGCCAGCAGTTACTCGAGGCCGGGGTACAATGAGCAGTTCTTC. This rearrangement joins TRBV6-5 to TRBJ2-1; perhaps TRBD2 as D (5 bases). The CDR3 has 15 amino acids. Germline V gene data show CDR1 as MNHEY and CDR2 as SVGAGI. V was trimmed by 0 bases and J by 4 bases, leaving 10 bases between them.

This clonotype has only one observation. The chain has TRBV6-5 and TRBJ2-7; 9 nucleotides line up with TRBD1. Germline V CDR1 and CDR2: MNHEY, SVGAGI. The CDR3 spans 14 residues. The trim removed 2 bases at V and 4 bases at J, leaving 3 bases unmatched. CDR3 residues: CASSYGGQGYEQYF. The CDR3 coding sequence is TGTGCCAGCAGTTACGGGGGACAGGGTTACGAGCAGTACTTC.

V usage is TRBV2 and J usage is TRBJ1-5; unclear D gene. CDR3 length equals 18 residues. Germline-derived CDR1 and CDR2 are SNHLY and FYNNEI. Trimming left V 5 bases short and J 2 bases short, with 22 bases between. The CDR3 here is CASSIPPSVREGNQPQHF. CDR3 DNA: TGTGCCAGCAGTATCCCCCCTTCGGTCCGCGAGGGCAATCAGCCCCAGCATTTT.